The count of the clone carrying this T cell receptor beta chain is one. Additional DNA sequences in this sample encode the identical CDR3. This record belongs to a study of shared clonotypes between healthy human individuals. Terminally differentiated effector memory CD45RA+ cells were excluded by CCR7 positive selection of CD45RO-negative cells. Germline values: CDR1 MNHEY, CDR2 SMNVEV (reference sequence). This CDR3 has 11 amino acids. V lost 4 bases and J 4 bases, leaving 4 bases between the germline ends. Authors' data handling: Filtering differed, since immunoSEQ gave only junction sequences and no quality scores. The table came from immunoSEQ multiplex PCR; TCRdb's copy has only in-frame clones and leaves some out. V and J calls and clone size are copied from that table; D and trimming were computed from the DNA. The sample has about 800,000 clones, 96% seen once.

The sequenced sample consisted of naive CD8+ T cells sorted from blood. The chain has TRBV27 and TRBJ1-1; D unclear. This clonotype originated in a man in his thirties or forties in good health. The CDR3 loop reads CASSSSTEAFF. The CDR3 DNA is TGTGCCAGCAGTTCCTCCACTGAAGCTTTCTTT.